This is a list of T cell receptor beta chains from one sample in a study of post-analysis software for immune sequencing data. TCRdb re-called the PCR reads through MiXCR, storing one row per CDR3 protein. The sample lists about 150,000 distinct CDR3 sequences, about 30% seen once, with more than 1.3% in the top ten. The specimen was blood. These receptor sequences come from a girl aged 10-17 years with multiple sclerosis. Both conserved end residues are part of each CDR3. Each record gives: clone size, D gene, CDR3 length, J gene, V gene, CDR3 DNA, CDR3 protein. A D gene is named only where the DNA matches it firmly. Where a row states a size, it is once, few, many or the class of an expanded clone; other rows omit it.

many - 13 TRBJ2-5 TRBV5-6 TGTGCCAGCAGCTTCCCGAATCAAGAGACCCAGTACTTC CASSFPNQETQYF
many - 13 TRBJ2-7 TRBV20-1 TGCAGTGCTAGCCGGGGACACTACTACGAGCAGTACTTC CSASRGHYYEQYF
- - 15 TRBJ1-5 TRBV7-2 TGTGCCAGCAGCTTATGGGGAGGGGCCGATCAGCCCCAGCATTTT CASSLWGGADQPQHF
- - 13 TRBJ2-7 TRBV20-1 TGCAGTGCCCCCCCAGCAGGGGACTACGAGCAGTACTTC CSAPPAGDYEQYF
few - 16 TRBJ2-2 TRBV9 TGTGCCAGCAGCAATACCTTTGGGGGGGCCACCGGGGAGCTGTTTTTT CASSNTFGGATGELFF
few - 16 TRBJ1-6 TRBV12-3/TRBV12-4 TGTGCCAGCAGTTTAAACAGGGTCTCCTATAATTCACCCCTCCACTTT CASSLNRVSYNSPLHF
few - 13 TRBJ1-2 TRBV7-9 TGTGCCAGCAGCTTACAGGGGTGGTATGGCTACACCTTC CASSLQGWYGYTF
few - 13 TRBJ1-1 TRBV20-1 TGCAGTGCTCCACGGGACCCCTTTACTGAAGCTTTCTTT CSAPRDPFTEAFF
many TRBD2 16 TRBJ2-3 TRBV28 TGTGCCAGCAGTCCCCGGACTAGCGGGCACACAGATACGCAGTATTTT CASSPRTSGHTDTQYF
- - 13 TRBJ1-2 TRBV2 TGTGCCAGCAGGGCCCACGACGATTATGGCTACACCTTC CASRAHDDYGYTF
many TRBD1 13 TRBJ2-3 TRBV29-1 TGCAGCGTTGTCTCAGGGGGCGCGGATACGCAGTATTTT CSVVSGGADTQYF
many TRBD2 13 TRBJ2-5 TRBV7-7 TGTGCTAGCAGCGGGGGGATCCAAGAGACCCAGTACTTC CASSGGIQETQYF
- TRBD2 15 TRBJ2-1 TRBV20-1 TGCAGTGCTAGCCCGACTAGCGGGGGGGACAATGAGCAGTTCTTC CSASPTSGGDNEQFF
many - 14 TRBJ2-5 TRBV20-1 TGCAGTGCTCGGCTCCGGGACTACCAAGAGACCCAGTACTTC CSARLRDYQETQYF
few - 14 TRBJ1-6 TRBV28 TGTGCCAGCAGTCCCCCGGGACAAGGGTCACCCCTCCACTTT CASSPPGQGSPLHF
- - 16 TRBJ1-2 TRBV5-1 TGCGCCAGCCGCCGGACCCAGCAGGACCCATACTATGGCTACACCTTC CASRRTQQDPYYGYTF
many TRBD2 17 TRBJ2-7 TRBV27 TGTGCCAGCAGTCCTCCAGCGGTAGAAGCGGGAAAGGACGAGCAGTACTTC CASSPPAVEAGKDEQYF
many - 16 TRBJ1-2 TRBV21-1 TGTGCCAGCAGCAAAGGGGTAGGACGGCTAATGGATGGCTACACCTTC CASSKGVGRLMDGYTF
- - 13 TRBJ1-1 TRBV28 TGTGCCAGCACCAGAGGGGGAGACACTGAAGCTTTCTTT CASTRGGDTEAFF
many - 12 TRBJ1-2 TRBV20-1 TGCAGTGCTATAGATCCCGGAGGAGGCTACACCTTC CSAIDPGGGYTF
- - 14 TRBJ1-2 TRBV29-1 TGCAGCGCTGTGTCCCAGGGGACTATCTATGGCCACACCTTC CSAVSQGTIYGHTF
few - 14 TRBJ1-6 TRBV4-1 TGCGCCAGCAGCCAAGTCGGCGTAAATTCACCCCTCCACTTT CASSQVGVNSPLHF
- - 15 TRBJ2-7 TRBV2 TGTGCCAGCAGTGAAATGGACAGAAGCTCCTACGAGCAGTACTTC CASSEMDRSSYEQYF
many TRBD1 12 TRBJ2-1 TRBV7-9 TGTGCCATACAGGGGCCGGCCAATGAGCAGTTCTTC CAIQGPANEQFF
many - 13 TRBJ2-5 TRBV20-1 TGCAGTGCTACTCCGAGAAGCCAAGAGACCCAGTACTTC CSATPRSQETQYF
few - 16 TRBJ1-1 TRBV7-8 TGTGCCAGCAGCTTAAAGGACAGTCTTATGAACACTGAAGCTTTCTTT CASSLKDSLMNTEAFF
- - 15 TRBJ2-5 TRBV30 TGTGCCTGGAGTGTTTGGGGGCAGTCCCAAGAGACCCAGTACTTC CAWSVWGQSQETQYF
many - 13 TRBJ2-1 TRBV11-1 TGTGCCAGCAGCGGAGGCCTCATCAATGAGCAGTTCTTC CASSGGLINEQFF
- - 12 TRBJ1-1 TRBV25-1 TGTGCCAGCAGTGTAACAGGGTCTGAAGCTTTCTTT CASSVTGSEAFF
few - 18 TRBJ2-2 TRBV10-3 TGTGCCATCAGTGAGCCAACCGCGGGATTGGTGAACACCGGGGAGCTGTTTTTT CAISEPTAGLVNTGELFF
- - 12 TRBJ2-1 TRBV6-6 TGTGCCAGCAGTTATCTTGTCAATGAGCAGTTCTTC CASSYLVNEQFF
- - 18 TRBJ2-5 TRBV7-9 TGTGCCAGCAGCTTAGTCCTATGGGGCGGTACTTACCAAGAGACCCAGTACTTC CASSLVLWGGTYQETQYF
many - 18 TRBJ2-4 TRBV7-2 TGTGCCAGCAGCCCCCACCGTAGGGGTGCCGTAGCCAAAAACATTCAGTACTTC CASSPHRRGAVAKNIQYF
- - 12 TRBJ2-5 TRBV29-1 TGCAGCGTTGATCCGCAGCCCCTGACCCAGTACTTC CSVDPQPLTQYF
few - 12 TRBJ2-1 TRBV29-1 TGCAGCGTAGAGACTCACTACAATGAGCAGTTCTTC CSVETHYNEQFF
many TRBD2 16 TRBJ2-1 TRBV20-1 TGCAGTGCTCCCGGGACTAGCCCCCGCTCCTACAATGAGCAGTTCTTC CSAPGTSPRSYNEQFF
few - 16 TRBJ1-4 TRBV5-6 TGTGCCAGCCCCCCCTTAGAAGGAGGAGTGAATGAAAAACTGTTTTTT CASPPLEGGVNEKLFF
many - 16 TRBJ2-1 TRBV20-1 TGCAGTGCTAGAGATCAGTGGTTGCCCTACAACAATGAGCAGTTCTTC CSARDQWLPYNNEQFF
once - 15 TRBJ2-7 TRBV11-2 TGTGCCAGCAGCTTAGAGGGCGGACCTTACAATGAGCAGTACTTC CASSLEGGPYNEQYF